This T cell receptor beta chain derives from a study of shared clonotypes between healthy human individuals. The data were produced by immunoSEQ multiplex PCR, yet TCRdb's version contains in-frame clones alone and is incomplete. The sample shows more than 2,000,000 clones, about 92% of them seen only once. The sequence came from a man between 18 and 35 years old in good health. Some clones in this sample may be carry-over from other donors' samples. Sequencing was carried out using naive CD4+ T cells from PBMCs. Documented subset: CD45RA+ positively selected.

CDR3: CAISPGGAETQYF. DNA of the CDR3: TGTGCCATCAGCCCAGGGGGCGCGGAGACCCAGTACTTC. V usage is TRBV10-3 and J usage is TRBJ2-5; TRBD1 agrees at 8 bases. With V trimmed by 6 bases and J by 5 bases, 5 bases remained unmatched. The germline V gene has CDR1 ENHRY and CDR2 SYGVKD. The CDR3 runs 13 residues.